Below, 19 T cell receptor beta chains from the same sample are listed, as sequenced in a study of blood T cell repertoires in COVID-19. TCRdb keeps only in-frame clones here, not all; method: immunoSEQ multiplex PCR. This table has 92,000 or so clones, about two thirds appearing once. The specimen sequenced was peripheral blood. These receptors all come from a woman of 80 years or more with acute or convalescent COVID-19.

This clone was seen more than once but under ten times. This chain uses TRBV5-1 with TRBJ1-1, with D perhaps TRBD1 (5 bases). The CDR3 contains 16 residues. Germline lookup yields CDR1 SGHRS and CDR2 YFSETQ. V was trimmed by 0 bases and J by 6 bases, leaving 18 bases between them. DNA for the CDR3: TGCGCCAGCAGCTTGGCCCCTGGAGGGGTTCGCTCTGAAGCTTTCTTT. Amino acids: CASSLAPGGVRSEAFF.

This clone was seen more than once but under ten times. This sequence joins TRBV9 and TRBJ2-7; the D gene is possibly TRBD2 (7 bases). The V gene's germline CDR1 is SGDLS and CDR2 YYNGEE. CDR3 length: 15 amino acids. Between the trimmed V and J ends, which lost 0 bases and 3 bases, there was a span of 13 bases. The CDR3 region is CASSVAAGAHYEQYF. CDR3 DNA sequence: TGTGCCAGCAGCGTAGCGGCGGGGGCCCACTACGAGCAGTACTTC.

The J gene is TRBJ2-1, the V gene TRBV2; D ambiguous. With 7 bases removed from V and 8 bases from J, the gap between germline ends came to 21 bases. This CDR3 is 15 amino acids long. Germline CDR1 SNHLY, CDR2 FYNNEI. The CDR3 loop reads CASKKRLVDFHEQFF. CDR3 coding DNA: TGTGCCAGCAAAAAAAGGCTAGTTGATTTCCATGAGCAGTTCTTC.

The chain has TRBV7-2 and TRBJ1-1; D is perhaps TRBD1 (5 bases). Between the trimmed V and J ends, which lost 1 base and 1 base, there was a span of 10 bases. CDR3 length: 15 residues. CDR1 SGHTA and CDR2 FQGNSA come from the germline V gene. CDR3 sequence: CASSLDLGQNTEAFF. The CDR3, as DNA: TGTGCCAGCAGCTTAGATCTAGGACAGAACACTGAAGCTTTCTTT.

V usage is TRBV5-1 and J usage is TRBJ1-2, with D unclear. This CDR3 is 15 amino acids long. V dropped 0 bases and J dropped 0 bases, with 9 bases sitting between them. Germline lookup yields CDR1 SGHRS and CDR2 YFSETQ. The CDR3 here is CASSLGSGTNYGYTF. The CDR3, as DNA: TGCGCCAGCAGCTTGGGGTCGGGAACTAACTATGGCTACACCTTC.

J is TRBJ1-1 and V is TRBV5-1; 8 positions match TRBD1. This CDR3 contains 16 residues. Per germline, CDR1 SGHRS and CDR2 YFSETQ. V was pared by 1 base and J by 3 bases, with 8 bases of the junction left unmatched. CDR3: CASSLMPGGAYTEAFF. The CDR3 nucleotides are TGCGCCAGCAGCTTGATGCCAGGGGGCGCTTACACTGAAGCTTTCTTT.

This clone was detected only a few times. The V gene is TRBV5-1, the J gene TRBJ2-7; 8 bases align to TRBD1. The CDR3 is made up of 14 amino acids. The V gene end was trimmed by 4 bases and the J gene end by 0 bases; junction bases not matched to a gene: 3. From germline, CDR1 is SGHRS and CDR2 YFSETQ. The CDR3 nucleotides are TGCGCCAGCAGCGAGACAGGGGTCTCCTACGAGCAGTACTTC. Translation gives CASSETGVSYEQYF.

The genes are TRBV6-2 or TRBV6-3 and TRBJ1-2, with 8 nucleotides matching TRBD1. CDR1 and CDR2 from the germline V gene are MNHEY and SVGEGT. With 5 bases clipped from V and 3 bases from J, the junction kept 8 bases outside the gene matches. This CDR3 comprises 15 residues. The CDR3 is CASSHDRGKYYGYTF. The CDR3 DNA reads as TGTGCCAGCAGTCACGACAGGGGAAAATACTATGGCTACACCTTC.

This clone was seen only a few times. This rearrangement joins TRBV5-5 to TRBJ2-1; maybe TRBD1 (6 bases). V was clipped by 3 bases and J by 12 bases, with 13 bases between them. CDR1 is SGHKS, CDR2 YYEKEE, per germline (reference sequence). CDR3 length equals 12 residues. CDR3 DNA: TGTGCCAGCAGCTCCAGGGGATTAGGGCAGTTCTTC. This gives the protein CASSSRGLGQFF.

The J gene is TRBJ2-2, the V gene TRBV12-2; TRBD2, the D gene given by the table, was not confirmed from the DNA. TRBV12-2 is tagged as a pseudogene. The CDR3 has 20 amino acids. Here the CDR3 DNA reads TGTGCAAGTCGCCCAGAGGGTAGCGGGGGACGTCCAACCCTCACCGGGGAGCTGTTTTTT. As protein: CASRPEGSGGRPTLTGELFF.

The chain carries TRBV29-1 and TRBJ1-1; D is unresolved. Trimming took 4 bases from V and 8 from J, leaving 14 bases between them. Germline V gives CDR1 SQVTM, CDR2 ANQGSEA. The CDR3 has 12 amino acids. Here the CDR3 DNA reads TGCAGCGTTGGAGGGTTAAGTAAAGAAGCTTTCTTT. Amino acids: CSVGGLSKEAFF.

The rearrangement uses TRBV2 and TRBJ1-2; D possibly corresponds to TRBD1 (5 bases). The germline V gene encodes CDR1 SNHLY and CDR2 FYNNEI. With 7 bases removed from V and 4 bases from J, the gap between germline ends came to 10 bases. This CDR3 has 12 amino acids. The CDR3 region is CASIVGGYGYTF. The DNA for the CDR3 is TGTGCCAGCATTGTGGGGGGCTATGGCTACACCTTC.

The chain joins TRBV19 to TRBJ2-1, with D tentatively TRBD2 (5 bases). The CDR3 contains 14 residues. CDR1 LNHDA and CDR2 SQIVND come from the germline V gene (reference sequence). V dropped 10 bases and J dropped 7 bases, with 20 bases sitting between them. The CDR3 is CATRLATLGNEQFF. CDR3 DNA sequence: TGTGCCACCCGATTAGCGACCCTCGGGAATGAGCAGTTCTTC.

This clone was seen once. The chain joins TRBV6-5 to TRBJ2-5; no firm D call. CDR1 is MNHEY and CDR2 is SVGAGI in the germline V gene. Between the trimmed V and J ends, which lost 0 bases and 2 bases, there was a span of 7 bases. The CDR3 covers 14 residues. CDR3 coding DNA: TGTGCCAGCAGTTACTCGGCCACGCAAGAGACCCAGTACTTC. This translates into CASSYSATQETQYF.

The rearrangement joins TRBV10-3 to TRBJ1-2; TRBD1 aligns across 9 bases. V lost 4 bases to trimming and J lost 6 bases; unmatched junction nucleotides: 6. Germline CDR1 is ENHRY and CDR2 is SYGVKD. The CDR3 is made up of 14 amino acids. The CDR3 loop reads CAISGGQGGNGYTF. The CDR3, as DNA: TGTGCCATCAGTGGGGGACAGGGCGGAAATGGCTACACCTTC.

This clone was seen more than once but under ten times. The rearrangement links TRBV2 to TRBJ1-2; D is possibly TRBD1 (5 bases). V lost 6 bases and J 5 bases, leaving 19 bases between the germline ends. The CDR3 extends over 15 amino acids. CDR1 and CDR2 (germline): SNHLY, FYNNEI. The CDR3 region has the DNA TGTGCCAGCAGACAAGACCAACAGGCGGCGTATGGCTACACCTTC. Protein product: CASRQDQQAAYGYTF.

The chain is built from TRBV18 and TRBJ1-5; 7 bases are a match to TRBD1. The germline V gene has CDR1 KGHSH and CDR2 LQKENI. The CDR3 covers 15 residues. J was trimmed by 5 bases and V by 2 bases; bases with no gene match: 6. CDR3 sequence reads: CASSPVTGEHQPQHF. CDR3 DNA: TGTGCCAGCTCACCAGTAACAGGGGAGCATCAGCCCCAGCATTTT.

This sequence joins TRBV29-1 and TRBJ1-1, with D perhaps TRBD1 (6 bases). The V end lost 8 bases, the J end lost 6 bases, and 22 bases lay between the germline ends. The CDR3 runs 14 residues. Germline CDR1 reads SQVTM; CDR2 reads ANQGSEA. The CDR3 DNA reads as TGCAGCATTAGCCGGGACATGGGATATCCTGAAGCTTTCTTT. Amino acid sequence: CSISRDMGYPEAFF.

This chain connects TRBV29-1 to TRBJ1-1, with TRBD1 matching 7 bases. The germline V gene has CDR1 SQVTM and CDR2 ANQGSEA. The CDR3 covers 16 residues. V lost 7 bases to trimming and J lost 3 bases; unmatched junction nucleotides: 17. CDR3 residues: CSATSQGESRDTEAFF. The CDR3 DNA follows: TGCAGCGCTACATCCCAGGGGGAGAGCAGGGACACTGAAGCTTTCTTT.